Detailed here is one T cell receptor beta chain. DNA at around 200 ng, around 30,000 T cell genomes, went into sorted-subset replicate PCRs. Assay used: immunoSEQ multiplex PCR; TCRdb lists only in-frame clones, some missing. Counted here are 2 million to 2.5 million clones, 85% to 95% occurring once; the ten biggest clones make up 0.3% to 0.4%. The data were taken from a study of shared clonotypes between healthy human individuals. There are 15 residues in the CDR3. Germline CDR1 is GTSNPN and CDR2 is SVGIG (reference sequence). Trimming at V came to 3 bases and at J to 2 bases, leaving 6 bases not matched to a gene.

The material sequenced was naive CD4+ T cells from PBMCs. Subset: CD45RA+ positively selected. This rearrangement joins TRBV30 to TRBJ1-2; 10 bases align to TRBD1. The receptor was derived from a man younger than 35 in good health. Some clones in this sample may be carry-over from other donors' samples. CDR3 protein: CAWRGPGQGNYGYTF. CDR3 bases: TGTGCCTGGAGGGGGCCGGGACAGGGGAACTATGGCTACACCTTC.